This record concerns one T cell receptor beta chain sequence. This CDR3 comprises 15 residues. CDR1 and CDR2 (germline): MNHNS, SASEGT. V lost 1 base, J lost 2 bases, and 12 bases lay in between. Researchers ran the PCR with 60 Vbeta and 13 Jbeta primers. The repertoire was sequenced with immunoSEQ multiplex PCR; TCRdb's copy has only in-frame clones and lacks some. The table records fewer than 75,000 clones, about 75% of them present only once. This entry is derived from a study of cytomegalovirus exposure and HLA in healthy donors. V is TRBV6-1 and J is TRBJ2-7; tentatively, D is TRBD1 (5 bases). The receptor was derived from a man aged 70 or older in good health and CMV-seronegative. Source material: PBMCs. This chain's CDR3 is CASSEEVTVPYEQYF. Written as DNA, the CDR3 is TGTGCCAGCAGTGAAGAGGTGACAGTCCCCTACGAGCAGTACTTC.